The rows below give T cell receptor beta chains drawn from one sample of a study of regulatory T cells in long-lasting Graves disease. TCRdb fed the multiplex PCR reads into MiXCR, producing one record per CDR3 protein. The table lists about 540,000 distinct CDR3 sequences, about 13% of them singletons. These same records also appear under a second study, on T cells in Graves' hyperthyroidism and ophthalmopathy.

Material: peripheral blood mononuclear cells (PBMCs), obtained at new diagnosis, from a patient treated with antithyroid drugs. The receptors stem from a man aged 30 to 39 with Graves disease. Both conserved end residues are part of each CDR3. Each record gives: CDR3 DNA, CDR3 protein, J gene, D gene, V gene, clone size. D genes are given only for firm matches. A row's size may be missing; if present it is once, few, many or a size class.

CDR3nt: TGTGCCAGCAGCCTATTGTCTGAAGCTTTCTTT
CDR3aa: CASSLLSEAFF
j_gene: TRBJ1-1
d_gene: .
v_gene: TRBV12-3/TRBV12-4
abundance: many

CDR3nt: TGTGCCAGCAGCGCCGAAGGAGAACAGGGCATGAGGATGAACACTGAAGCTTTCTTT
CDR3aa: CASSAEGEQGMRMNTEAFF
j_gene: TRBJ1-1
d_gene: .
v_gene: TRBV7-9
abundance: many

CDR3nt: TGCAGTGCATCAACGACAGAAAGCTATCAGCCCCAGCATTTT
CDR3aa: CSASTTESYQPQHF
j_gene: TRBJ1-5
d_gene: .
v_gene: TRBV20-1
abundance: many

CDR3nt: TGTGCCAGCAGCCCAGGGGGGCGGGAGCCTTTCTACGAGCAGTACTTC
CDR3aa: CASSPGGREPFYEQYF
j_gene: TRBJ2-7
d_gene: .
v_gene: TRBV9
abundance: few

CDR3nt: TGTGCCAGCAGTTTCACAGGGGACGGAGATACGCAGTATTTT
CDR3aa: CASSFTGDGDTQYF
j_gene: TRBJ2-3
d_gene: TRBD1
v_gene: TRBV6-2/TRBV6-3
abundance: .

CDR3nt: TGCAGCGGAGGGACCAGGAGAAACACCATATATTTT
CDR3aa: CSGGTRRNTIYF
j_gene: TRBJ1-3
d_gene: .
v_gene: TRBV29-1
abundance: few

CDR3nt: TGTGCCAGCAGCCGAGACTCAGATACGCAGTATTTT
CDR3aa: CASSRDSDTQYF
j_gene: TRBJ2-3
d_gene: .
v_gene: TRBV12-3/TRBV12-4
abundance: many

CDR3nt: TGCAGTGCTAGGCAGGGGAATCAGCCCCAGCATTTT
CDR3aa: CSARQGNQPQHF
j_gene: TRBJ1-5
d_gene: .
v_gene: TRBV20-1
abundance: many

CDR3nt: TGCAGCGTTGAGCTAGACGAGCGGAGCTCCTACAATGAGCAGTTCTTC
CDR3aa: CSVELDERSSYNEQFF
j_gene: TRBJ2-1
d_gene: .
v_gene: TRBV29-1
abundance: many

CDR3nt: TGTGCCAGCGCCAGGGACAGTGGAAGCACAGATACGCAGTATTTT
CDR3aa: CASARDSGSTDTQYF
j_gene: TRBJ2-3
d_gene: TRBD1
v_gene: TRBV7-2
abundance: many

CDR3nt: TGTGCCAGCAGCATAAGTCCATACACTGAAGCTTTCTTT
CDR3aa: CASSISPYTEAFF
j_gene: TRBJ1-1
d_gene: .
v_gene: TRBV7-2
abundance: many

CDR3nt: TGCGCCAGCACCGAGACAGGGCTAGCCGAGCAGTACTTC
CDR3aa: CASTETGLAEQYF
j_gene: TRBJ2-7
d_gene: TRBD1
v_gene: TRBV5-1
abundance: .

CDR3nt: TGTGCCAGCAGTAAGGAGGGGGCGGGTGGCTACACCTTC
CDR3aa: CASSKEGAGGYTF
j_gene: TRBJ1-2
d_gene: TRBD1
v_gene: TRBV6-1
abundance: .

CDR3nt: TGTGCCAGCAGCGTAGATAGCGGTCCTTACAATGAGCAGTTCTTC
CDR3aa: CASSVDSGPYNEQFF
j_gene: TRBJ2-1
d_gene: .
v_gene: TRBV9
abundance: few

CDR3nt: TGCAGCGTTAGGGGGGGCAGCGGGAGACCGGACGAGCAGTACTTC
CDR3aa: CSVRGGSGRPDEQYF
j_gene: TRBJ2-7
d_gene: TRBD2
v_gene: TRBV29-1
abundance: .

CDR3nt: TGCAGCGTTGAAAACGGGCAATCCTACGAGCAGTACTTC
CDR3aa: CSVENGQSYEQYF
j_gene: TRBJ2-7
d_gene: .
v_gene: TRBV29-1
abundance: many

CDR3nt: TGTGCCAGCAGTGACGAACGACAGCCCCAGCATTTT
CDR3aa: CASSDERQPQHF
j_gene: TRBJ1-5
d_gene: .
v_gene: TRBV2
abundance: many

CDR3nt: TGTGCCAGCAGCAAATTTAGTTTAGAAGATGTCTACGAGCAGTACTTC
CDR3aa: CASSKFSLEDVYEQYF
j_gene: TRBJ2-7
d_gene: .
v_gene: TRBV11-2
abundance: many

CDR3nt: TGTGCCAGCAGCCAGGGACTTTTCTCTTTCTTT
CDR3aa: CASSQGLFSFF
j_gene: TRBJ1-1
d_gene: .
v_gene: TRBV11-2
abundance: few

CDR3nt: TGCAGCGTTGAAGATGAAGGGGGACAGTCCCGGCGGGGCTACACCTTC
CDR3aa: CSVEDEGGQSRRGYTF
j_gene: TRBJ1-2
d_gene: TRBD1
v_gene: TRBV29-1
abundance: .

CDR3nt: TGTGCCAGCAGCTTAGATCTGGGGAGTTACGAGCAGTACTTC
CDR3aa: CASSLDLGSYEQYF
j_gene: TRBJ2-7
d_gene: .
v_gene: TRBV7-2
abundance: many

CDR3nt: TGCAGCGTTGAGAGGGGACAGGGGTCGATTGCCACTGAAGCTTTCTTT
CDR3aa: CSVERGQGSIATEAFF
j_gene: TRBJ1-1
d_gene: TRBD1
v_gene: TRBV29-1
abundance: many

CDR3nt: TGCGCCAGCACACGGGGGGGATCTAGCACAGATACGCAGTATTTT
CDR3aa: CASTRGGSSTDTQYF
j_gene: TRBJ2-3
d_gene: TRBD2
v_gene: TRBV5-1
abundance: few

CDR3nt: TGTGCCTGGAGTGTAGGGACAGGGTATGGCTACACCTTC
CDR3aa: CAWSVGTGYGYTF
j_gene: TRBJ1-2
d_gene: TRBD1
v_gene: TRBV30
abundance: .

CDR3nt: TGCAGCGCGGGGACTTCAAGGGGCGAGCAGTACTTC
CDR3aa: CSAGTSRGEQYF
j_gene: TRBJ2-7
d_gene: .
v_gene: TRBV29-1
abundance: many

CDR3nt: TGTGCCAGCAGTTTAAGACCCAGCACCTACGAGCAGTACTTC
CDR3aa: CASSLRPSTYEQYF
j_gene: TRBJ2-7
d_gene: .
v_gene: TRBV27
abundance: many

CDR3nt: TGCAGCGTTGAGGGCCGTTTGAACACTGAAGCTTTCTTT
CDR3aa: CSVEGRLNTEAFF
j_gene: TRBJ1-1
d_gene: .
v_gene: TRBV29-1
abundance: many

CDR3nt: TGTGCCAGCAGTTCTGCGGCAGGGGGAATGGGTCCCCTCCACTTT
CDR3aa: CASSSAAGGMGPLHF
j_gene: TRBJ1-6
d_gene: TRBD1
v_gene: TRBV27
abundance: many

CDR3nt: TGTGCCAGCAGTTACCGGGACAGGGGGTTAAATGAGCAGTTCTTC
CDR3aa: CASSYRDRGLNEQFF
j_gene: TRBJ2-1
d_gene: TRBD1
v_gene: TRBV7-2
abundance: many

CDR3nt: TGTGCCAGCAATCTACCGGGGTCCGGGGAGACCCAGTACTTC
CDR3aa: CASNLPGSGETQYF
j_gene: TRBJ2-5
d_gene: .
v_gene: TRBV25-1
abundance: .

CDR3nt: TGTGCCAGCAGTACCCGGTGGGCTAGCGGGAGGGTTAAAGAGACCCAGTACTTC
CDR3aa: CASSTRWASGRVKETQYF
j_gene: TRBJ2-5
d_gene: TRBD2
v_gene: TRBV28
abundance: many

CDR3nt: TGTGCCAGGGGGGCCGGGACTCTTAAACCCTACGAGCAGTACTTC
CDR3aa: CARGAGTLKPYEQYF
j_gene: TRBJ2-7
d_gene: .
v_gene: TRBV2
abundance: .

CDR3nt: TGTGCCAGCAGGGGGGTACAGGGAGGCACAGATACGCAGTATTTT
CDR3aa: CASRGVQGGTDTQYF
j_gene: TRBJ2-3
d_gene: .
v_gene: TRBV7-2
abundance: once

CDR3nt: TGCGCCAGCAGCTACGACGGACAGGGAAGCTACGGCACAGATACGCAGTATTTT
CDR3aa: CASSYDGQGSYGTDTQYF
j_gene: TRBJ2-3
d_gene: TRBD1
v_gene: TRBV5-1
abundance: many

CDR3nt: TGTGCCAGTAGTAGAGGCGCGGGCCTGAATGGTATTTGGGATACGCAGTATTTT
CDR3aa: CASSRGAGLNGIWDTQYF
j_gene: TRBJ2-3
d_gene: .
v_gene: TRBV19
abundance: .

CDR3nt: TGTGCCAGCAGTTACTTAGGGGGAAGTGGCTACACCTTC
CDR3aa: CASSYLGGSGYTF
j_gene: TRBJ1-2
d_gene: .
v_gene: TRBV6-5
abundance: few

CDR3nt: TGTGCCAGCAGTTACGAGGGCGGGAGGGCAGATACGCAGTATTTT
CDR3aa: CASSYEGGRADTQYF
j_gene: TRBJ2-3
d_gene: TRBD2
v_gene: TRBV6-5
abundance: .